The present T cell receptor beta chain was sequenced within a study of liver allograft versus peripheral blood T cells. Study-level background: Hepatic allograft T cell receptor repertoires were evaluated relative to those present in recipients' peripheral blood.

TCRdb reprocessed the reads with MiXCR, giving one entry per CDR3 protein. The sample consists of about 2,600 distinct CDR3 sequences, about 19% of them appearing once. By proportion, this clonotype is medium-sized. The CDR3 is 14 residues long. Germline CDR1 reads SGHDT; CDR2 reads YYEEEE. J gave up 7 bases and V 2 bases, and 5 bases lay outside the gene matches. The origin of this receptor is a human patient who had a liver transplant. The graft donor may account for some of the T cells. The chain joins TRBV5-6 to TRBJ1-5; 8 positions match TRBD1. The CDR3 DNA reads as TGTGCCAGCAGCTTTGGACAGGGCGGGCAGCCCCAGCATTTT. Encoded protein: CASSFGQGGQPQHF.